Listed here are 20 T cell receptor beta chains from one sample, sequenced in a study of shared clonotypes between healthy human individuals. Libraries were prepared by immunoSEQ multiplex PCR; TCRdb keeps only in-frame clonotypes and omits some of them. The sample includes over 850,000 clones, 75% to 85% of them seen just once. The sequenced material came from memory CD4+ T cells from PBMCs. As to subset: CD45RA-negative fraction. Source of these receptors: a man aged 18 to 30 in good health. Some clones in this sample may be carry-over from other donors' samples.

Written as DNA, the CDR3 is TGTGCCAGCTGGCAGCTTGGGTCACCCCTCCACTTT. Protein product: CASWQLGSPLHF. The V call is TRBV2, the J call TRBJ1-6; D not certain. The CDR3 runs 12 residues. V shed 8 bases and J shed 10 bases, with 12 bases lying between them. Germline V gene data show CDR1 as SNHLY and CDR2 as FYNNEI.

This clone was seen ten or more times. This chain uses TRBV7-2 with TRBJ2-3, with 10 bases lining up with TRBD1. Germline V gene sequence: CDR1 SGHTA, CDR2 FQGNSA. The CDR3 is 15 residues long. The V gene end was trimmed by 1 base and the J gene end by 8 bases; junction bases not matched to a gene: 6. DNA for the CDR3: TGTGCCAGCAGCTTAGGGACAGGGGGGTATCGTACGCAGTATTTT. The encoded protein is CASSLGTGGYRTQYF.

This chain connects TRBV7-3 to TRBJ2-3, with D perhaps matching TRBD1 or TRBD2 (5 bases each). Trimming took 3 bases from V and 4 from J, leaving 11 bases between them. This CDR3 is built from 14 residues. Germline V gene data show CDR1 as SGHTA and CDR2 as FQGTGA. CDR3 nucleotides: TGTGCCAGCAGCTTGACCGGGGCCGCAGATACGCAGTATTTT. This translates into CASSLTGAADTQYF.

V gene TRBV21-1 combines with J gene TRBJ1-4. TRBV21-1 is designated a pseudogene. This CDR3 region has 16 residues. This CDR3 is CASSTQGRRGDEKLFF. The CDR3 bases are TGTGCCAGCAGCACCCAGGGTCGGAGGGGGGATGAAAAACTGTTTTTT.

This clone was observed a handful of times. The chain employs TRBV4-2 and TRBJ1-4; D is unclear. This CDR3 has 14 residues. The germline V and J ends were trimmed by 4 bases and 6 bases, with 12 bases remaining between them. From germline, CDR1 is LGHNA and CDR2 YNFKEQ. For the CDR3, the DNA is TGTGCCAGCAGCCTCCGCCCGGGCGATGAAAAACTGTTTTTT. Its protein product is CASSLRPGDEKLFF.

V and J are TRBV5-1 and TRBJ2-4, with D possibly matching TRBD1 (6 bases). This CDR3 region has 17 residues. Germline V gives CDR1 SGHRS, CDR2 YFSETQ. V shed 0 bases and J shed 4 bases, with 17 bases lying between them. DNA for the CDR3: TGCGCCAGCAGCTTGGAGGGGCTACAGGGTGGGAAAAACATTCAGTACTTC. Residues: CASSLEGLQGGKNIQYF.

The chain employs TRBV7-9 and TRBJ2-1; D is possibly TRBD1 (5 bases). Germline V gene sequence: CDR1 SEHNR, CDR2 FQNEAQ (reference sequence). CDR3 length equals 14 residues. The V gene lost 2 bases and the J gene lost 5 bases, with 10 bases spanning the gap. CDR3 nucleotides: TGTGCCAGCAGCTTATTGGACAACAACAATGAGCAGTTCTTC. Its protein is CASSLLDNNNEQFF.

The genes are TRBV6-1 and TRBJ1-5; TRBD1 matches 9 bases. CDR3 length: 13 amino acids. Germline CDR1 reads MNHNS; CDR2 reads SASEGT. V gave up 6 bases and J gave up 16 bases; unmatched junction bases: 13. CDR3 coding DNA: TGTGCCAGCAGCGTAACAGGGGGCGTACGGCAACATTTT. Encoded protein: CASSVTGGVRQHF.

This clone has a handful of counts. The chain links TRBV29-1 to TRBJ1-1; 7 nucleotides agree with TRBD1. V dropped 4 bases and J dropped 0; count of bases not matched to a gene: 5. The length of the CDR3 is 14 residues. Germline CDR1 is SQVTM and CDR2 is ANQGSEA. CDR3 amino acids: CSVAWGQLNTEAFF. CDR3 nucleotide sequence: TGCAGCGTTGCCTGGGGACAGCTGAACACTGAAGCTTTCTTT.

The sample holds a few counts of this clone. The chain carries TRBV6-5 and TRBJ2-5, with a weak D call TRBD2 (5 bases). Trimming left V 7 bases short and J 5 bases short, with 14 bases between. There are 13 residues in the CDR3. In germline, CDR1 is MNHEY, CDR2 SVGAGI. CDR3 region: CASTRGVKETQYF. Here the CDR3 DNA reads TGTGCCAGCACACGGGGAGTTAAGGAGACCCAGTACTTC.

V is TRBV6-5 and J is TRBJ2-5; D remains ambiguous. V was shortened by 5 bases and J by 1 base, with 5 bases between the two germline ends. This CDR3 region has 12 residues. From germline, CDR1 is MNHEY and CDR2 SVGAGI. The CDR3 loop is CASSRTQETQYF. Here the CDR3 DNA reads TGTGCCAGCAGTCGGACCCAAGAGACCCAGTACTTC.

The CDR3 sequence is CASFQQETQYF. In DNA form, the CDR3 reads TGTGCCAGCTTTCAACAAGAGACCCAGTACTTC. The chain joins TRBV18 to TRBJ2-5; D is unclear. The CDR3 extends over 11 amino acids. Germline V gene sequence: CDR1 KGHSH, CDR2 LQKENI. V was clipped by 7 bases and J by 2 bases, with 5 bases between them.

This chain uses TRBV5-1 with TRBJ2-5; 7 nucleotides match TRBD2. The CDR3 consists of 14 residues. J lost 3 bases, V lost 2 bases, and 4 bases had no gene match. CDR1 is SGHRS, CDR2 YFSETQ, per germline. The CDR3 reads CASSLALAKETQYF. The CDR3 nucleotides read TGCGCCAGCAGCTTAGCACTAGCGAAAGAGACCCAGTACTTC.

The CDR3 nucleotides read TGCGCCAGCAGCTTGGCCTGGCCGGCTGACGAGCAGTACTTC. It encodes CASSLAWPADEQYF. The chain has TRBV5-1 and TRBJ2-7; unclear D gene. Trimming stripped 0 bases from V and 5 bases from J, with 12 bases between. The germline gives CDR1 SGHRS, CDR2 YFSETQ. The CDR3 consists of 14 residues.

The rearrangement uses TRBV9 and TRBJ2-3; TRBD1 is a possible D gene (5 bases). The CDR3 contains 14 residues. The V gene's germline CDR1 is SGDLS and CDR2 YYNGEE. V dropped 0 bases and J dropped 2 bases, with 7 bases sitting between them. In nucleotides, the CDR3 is TGTGCCAGCAGCGTAGGACAGCCCACAGATACGCAGTATTTT. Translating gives CASSVGQPTDTQYF.

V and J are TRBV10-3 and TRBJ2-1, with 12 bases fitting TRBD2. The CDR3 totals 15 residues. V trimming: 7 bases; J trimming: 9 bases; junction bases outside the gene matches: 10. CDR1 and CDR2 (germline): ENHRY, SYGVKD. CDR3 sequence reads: CAIKPGLAGTGEQFF. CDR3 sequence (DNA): TGTGCCATCAAGCCCGGACTAGCGGGAACAGGTGAGCAGTTCTTC.

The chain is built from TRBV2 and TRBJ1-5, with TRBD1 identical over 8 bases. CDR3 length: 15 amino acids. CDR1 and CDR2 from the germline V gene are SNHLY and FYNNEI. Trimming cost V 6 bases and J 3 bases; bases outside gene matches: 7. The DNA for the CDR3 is TGTGCCAGCAGCCGACAGGGGATAATCAATCAGCCCCAGCATTTT. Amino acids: CASSRQGIINQPQHF.

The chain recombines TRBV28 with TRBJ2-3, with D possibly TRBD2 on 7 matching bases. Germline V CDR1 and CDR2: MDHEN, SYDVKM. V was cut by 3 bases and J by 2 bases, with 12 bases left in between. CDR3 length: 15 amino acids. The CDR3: CASSFGAGHTDTQYF. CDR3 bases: TGTGCCAGCAGTTTTGGAGCGGGACACACAGATACGCAGTATTTT.

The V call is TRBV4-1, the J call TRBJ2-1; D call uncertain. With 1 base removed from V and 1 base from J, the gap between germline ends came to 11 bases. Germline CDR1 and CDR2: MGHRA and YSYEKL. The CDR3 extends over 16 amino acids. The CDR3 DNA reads TGCGCCAGCAGCCAAGCCCCCGTGCGGTCCTACAATGAGCAGTTCTTC. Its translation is CASSQAPVRSYNEQFF.

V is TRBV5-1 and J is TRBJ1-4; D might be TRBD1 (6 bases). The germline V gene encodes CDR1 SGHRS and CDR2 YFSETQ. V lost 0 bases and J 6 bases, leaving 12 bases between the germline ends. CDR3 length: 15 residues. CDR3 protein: CASSLEGQPYEKLFF. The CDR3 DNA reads TGCGCCAGCAGCTTGGAAGGACAGCCCTATGAAAAACTGTTTTTT.